These 32 T cell receptor beta chains came from one sample sequenced in a study of CD8 T cells in Susac syndrome (dated by TCRdb to the late 2010s). Receptor amplification or capture employed the immunoSEQ multiplex PCR assay. RNA was extracted using the RNeasy kit, and roughly 0.5 to 1 microgram was reverse transcribed with random hexamers. TCRdb handled the public reads itself, with Q25 trimming in fastp and clone calling in MiXCR, and kept productive beta chains. Records with the same CDR3 protein are collapsed into one entry carrying the most frequent genes and DNA. Within this sample are more than 100,000 distinct CDR3 sequences, with just under 95% of them counted one time only. About 0.29% of the sample belongs to the ten largest clones. Sequencing used CD8+ T cells from PBMCs. Receptors originate from a human donor with Susac syndrome.

The chain is built from TRBV27 and TRBJ2-5, with TRBD2 as a possible D gene (6 bases). CDR1 and CDR2 (germline): MNHEY, SMNVEV (reference sequence). V was cut by 5 bases and J by 4 bases, with 14 bases left in between. This CDR3 contains 14 residues. The CDR3 nucleotides read TGTGCCAGCAGTATGGGACTGTCGATAGAGACCCAGTACTTC. This sequence encodes CASSMGLSIETQYF.

The chain has TRBV6-1 and TRBJ1-2; 8 bases fit TRBD1. CDR3 length equals 15 residues. Germline CDR1 is MNHNS and CDR2 is SASEGT. The J segment lost 3 bases and the V segment lost 8 bases, leaving 11 bases of the junction unmatched. CDR3 amino acids: CASSPRGLFDYGYTF. The CDR3 bases are TGTGCCAGCTCGCCCAGGGGGCTATTCGACTATGGCTACACCTTC.

The chain has TRBV2 and TRBJ2-7; 10 nucleotides align to TRBD2. This CDR3 region has 14 residues. V shed 7 bases, J shed 6 bases, and the junction held 9 bases outside the gene matches. Looked up from germline, CDR1 is SNHLY and CDR2 is FYNNEI. The DNA for the CDR3 is TGTGCCAGCACTCCTAGCGGGGGCCGACCCGAGCAGTACTTC. It yields the protein CASTPSGGRPEQYF.

The chain carries TRBV29-1 and TRBJ1-1; D may be TRBD1 (5 bases). The CDR3 runs to 11 residues. From germline, CDR1 is SQVTM and CDR2 ANQGSEA. V shed 7 bases and J shed 3 bases, with 9 bases lying between them. CDR3 sequence: CSATVDTEAFF. The CDR3 region has the DNA TGCAGCGCGACAGTTGACACTGAAGCTTTCTTT.

This clonotype was picked up one time. CDR3 loop: CASSWTGGRLMSTYNEQFF. CDR3 coding DNA: TGCGCCAGCAGCTGGACAGGGGGTCGACTTATGAGTACCTACAATGAGCAGTTCTTC. The rearrangement uses TRBV5-1 and TRBJ2-1, with 10 nucleotides matching TRBD1. This CDR3 has 19 residues. V was clipped by 3 bases and J by 2 bases; unmatched bases: 14. Germline V CDR1 and CDR2: SGHRS, YFSETQ.

The rearrangement uses TRBV9 and TRBJ1-1; D unclear. The CDR3 totals 14 residues. CDR1 and CDR2 from the germline V gene are SGDLS and YYNGEE. Trimming removed 3 bases from V and 4 bases from J, with 13 bases in between. CDR3 DNA sequence: TGTGCCAGCAGCGAGGGAGGGCTGGCCACTGAAGCTTTCTTT. This encodes CASSEGGLATEAFF. The whole variable domain, filled in from reference TRBV9 and TRBJ1-1, reads DSGVTQTPKHLITATGQRVTLRCSPRSGDLSVYWYQQSLDQGLQFLIQYYNGEERAKGNILERFSAQQFPDLHSELNLSSLELGDSALYFCASSEGGLATEAFFGQGTRLTVV.

The chain links TRBV2 to TRBJ2-3, with 10 bases identical to TRBD2. The CDR3 sequence is 14 residues long. V was clipped by 5 bases and J by 5 bases; unmatched bases: 4. The germline V gene encodes CDR1 SNHLY and CDR2 FYNNEI. The CDR3 coding sequence is TGTGCCAGCAGTTTTACTAGCGGGGAAGATACGCAGTATTTT. Translated, it gives CASSFTSGEDTQYF.

CDR3 protein: CASSQDRGVYGYTF. CDR3 coding DNA: TGCGCCAGCAGCCAAGATCGGGGGGTCTATGGCTACACCTTC. The chain employs TRBV4-3 and TRBJ1-2; D is perhaps TRBD1 (5 bases). V was cut by 0 bases and J by 4 bases, with 9 bases left in between. CDR1 LGHNA and CDR2 YSLEER come from the germline V gene. CDR3 length: 14 residues.

The V and J genes are TRBV7-2 and TRBJ2-1, with 11 bases identical to TRBD2. After removal of 3 bases from V and 3 bases from J, the junction contained 10 bases not matched to a gene. The CDR3 is 18 amino acids. Germline V CDR1 and CDR2: SGHTA, FQGNSA. This CDR3 is CASSFRKGLAALYNEQFF. The CDR3 nucleotides are TGTGCCAGCAGCTTTCGAAAGGGACTAGCGGCCCTCTACAATGAGCAGTTCTTC.

The chain has TRBV20-1 and TRBJ1-5; 12 nucleotides line up with TRBD1. The germline gives CDR1 DFQATT, CDR2 SNEGSKA (reference sequence). The CDR3 has 14 residues. V dropped 6 bases and J dropped 5; count of bases not matched to a gene: 5. CDR3 sequence: CSATGTGGDQPQHF. CDR3 coding DNA: TGCAGTGCCACCGGGACAGGGGGCGATCAGCCCCAGCATTTT.

The V call is TRBV5-6, the J call TRBJ1-4; 8 bases are a match to TRBD1. J lost 6 bases, V lost 6 bases, and 7 bases had no gene match. Germline CDR1 and CDR2: SGHDT and YYEEEE. The CDR3 consists of 14 residues. CDR3 residues: CASKQGGLDEKLFF. CDR3 nucleotide sequence: TGTGCCAGCAAACAGGGGGGTCTGGATGAAAAACTGTTTTTT.

The chain recombines TRBV6-5 with TRBJ1-1, with D tentatively TRBD1 (5 bases). Germline V CDR1 and CDR2: MNHEY, SVGAGI. V lost 5 bases, J lost 4 bases, and 11 bases lay in between. The CDR3 is made up of 13 amino acids. CDR3 loop: CASSPGYGTEAFF. In DNA, the CDR3 is TGTGCCAGCAGTCCAGGGTATGGCACTGAAGCTTTCTTT.

V is TRBV19 and J is TRBJ2-7; weak D call: TRBD1 (5 bases). With 6 bases removed from V and 2 bases from J, the gap between germline ends came to 14 bases. The germline gives CDR1 LNHDA, CDR2 SQIVND (reference sequence). The CDR3 extends over 14 amino acids. CDR3 nucleotide sequence: TGTGCCAGTAGAAGACAGCCGGGTCCCTACGAGCAGTACTTC. This gives the protein CASRRQPGPYEQYF.

The chain has TRBV9 and TRBJ1-2; D unresolved. V was pared by 0 bases and J by 2 bases, with 11 bases between. Germline CDR1 reads SGDLS; CDR2 reads YYNGEE. This CDR3 has 15 amino acids. The CDR3 here is CASSVDAGENYGYTF. CDR3 bases: TGTGCCAGCAGCGTAGATGCCGGGGAGAACTATGGCTACACCTTC.

The CDR3 protein is CASSEIWDRRYGYTF. CDR3 sequence (DNA): TGTGCCAGCAGTGAAATCTGGGACAGGAGGTATGGCTACACCTTC. The chain uses TRBV2 and TRBJ1-2; 8 positions agree with TRBD1. Germline V gives CDR1 SNHLY, CDR2 FYNNEI. Germline trimming cut 2 bases from V and 5 bases from J; bases unmatched to any gene: 7. This CDR3 is 15 amino acids long.

This clonotype is a singleton in its sample. The chain combines TRBV4-1 with TRBJ2-3; D is possibly TRBD2 (6 bases). Germline V gene sequence: CDR1 MGHRA, CDR2 YSYEKL. Trimming stripped 2 bases from V and 4 bases from J, with 13 bases between. This CDR3 has 15 amino acids. CDR3 region: CASSQTEGLADTQYF. The CDR3 nucleotides are TGCGCCAGCAGCCAAACGGAGGGGCTCGCAGATACGCAGTATTTT.

The chain joins TRBV12-5 to TRBJ2-2, with no clear D. V was clipped by 1 base and J by 7 bases, with 10 bases between them. The CDR3 length is 14 residues. Germline CDR1 reads LGHNT; CDR2 reads FRNRAP. The CDR3 DNA sequence: TGTGCTAGTGGTTTGGGACACTTCGACGGGGAGCTGTTTTTT. Translating gives CASGLGHFDGELFF.

The rearrangement joins TRBV4-1 to TRBJ1-1; 8 nucleotides align to TRBD1. Per the germline V gene, CDR1 is MGHRA and CDR2 is YSYEKL. Unmatched junction bases numbered 13, after V lost 4 bases and J lost 3 bases. The CDR3 has 17 residues. The CDR3 reads CASSPWTGKKLDTEAFF. In DNA form, the CDR3 reads TGCGCCAGCAGCCCCTGGACAGGGAAAAAGTTGGACACTGAAGCTTTCTTT.

This chain connects TRBV9 to TRBJ2-2, with 7 bases that match TRBD2. The CDR3 sequence is 15 residues long. Germline CDR1 and CDR2: SGDLS and YYNGEE. V was pared by 3 bases and J by 5 bases, with 7 bases of the junction left unmatched. The CDR3 region has the DNA TGTGCCAGCAGCGCCCCCTCCGGGGGGACCGGGGAGCTGTTTTTT. Its translation is CASSAPSGGTGELFF.

In DNA, the CDR3 is TGTGCCAGCAGTACGGGGGCTGGGAGGGGGACCCAGTACTTC. This sequence encodes CASSTGAGRGTQYF. This chain connects TRBV6-6 to TRBJ2-5, with a possible D match to TRBD2 (7 bases). Germline lookup yields CDR1 MNHNY and CDR2 SVGAGI (reference sequence). The CDR3 sequence is 14 residues long. The V end lost 5 bases, the J end lost 7 bases, and 17 bases lay between the germline ends.

J is TRBJ2-3 and V is TRBV7-2, with no clear D. CDR3 size: 12 residues. Trimming took off 7 bases at V and 0 bases at J, with 5 bases between the two ends. Germline V CDR1 and CDR2: SGHTA, FQGNSA. DNA of the CDR3: TGTGCCAGCACTGCTAGCACAGATACGCAGTATTTT. Its protein product is CASTASTDTQYF.

The chain couples TRBV2 to TRBJ2-3; D unclear. Trimming removed 6 bases from V and 11 bases from J, with 15 bases in between. This CDR3 comprises 12 residues. Germline assignment: CDR1 SNHLY and CDR2 FYNNEI. CDR3 DNA sequence: TGTGCCAGCAGGGCTTCGGACCGGCGGCAGTATTTT. Its protein is CASRASDRRQYF.

The gene calls are TRBV19 and TRBJ2-1; D uncertain. V was trimmed by 8 bases and J by 7 bases, leaving 12 bases between them. The CDR3 extends over 12 amino acids. From germline, CDR1 is LNHDA and CDR2 SQIVND (reference sequence). The CDR3 region has the DNA TGTGCCAGTGAAGGACGCGGTAATGAGCAGTTCTTC. It translates to CASEGRGNEQFF.

This clonotype appeared a single time. The rearrangement joins TRBV27 to TRBJ2-7, with D possibly TRBD2 on 5 matching bases. CDR3 length: 14 amino acids. Germline CDR1 MNHEY, CDR2 SMNVEV (reference sequence). Trimming removed 5 bases from V and 2 bases from J, with 13 bases in between. The CDR3 nucleotides are TGTGCCAGCAGTCCCCTGGAGGCAACCTACGAGCAGTACTTC. Translated: CASSPLEATYEQYF.

The rearrangement uses TRBV9 and TRBJ2-3, with D perhaps assigned TRBD1 or TRBD2 (6 bases each). The V and J ends lost 0 bases and 0 bases respectively, with 14 bases between them. CDR3 length: 17 amino acids. Germline V lookup: CDR1 SGDLS, CDR2 YYNGEE. DNA for the CDR3: TGTGCCAGCAGCGTAGGATGGGGGGCGCGGAGCACAGATACGCAGTATTTT. Protein: CASSVGWGARSTDTQYF.

This sequence joins TRBV13 and TRBJ1-5; 7 bases are shared with TRBD1. The CDR3 totals 13 residues. Germline V gives CDR1 PRHDT, CDR2 FYEKMQ (reference sequence). Trimming at V came to 0 bases and at J to 9 bases, leaving 2 bases not matched to a gene. DNA for the CDR3: TGTGCCAGCAGCTTAGGAGGGGGCTTGCCCCAGCATTTT. This gives the protein CASSLGGGLPQHF.

This chain uses TRBV6-5 with TRBJ2-2; a weak D match, TRBD1 (5 bases). The CDR3 runs 13 residues. Trimming removed 8 bases from V and 5 bases from J, with 12 bases in between. The germline V gene has CDR1 MNHEY and CDR2 SVGAGI. CDR3 coding DNA: TGTGCCAGCGGCCCATCAGGGACCGGGGAGCTGTTTTTT. It is translated as CASGPSGTGELFF.

The genes are TRBV19 and TRBJ2-1, with D possibly matching TRBD2 (5 bases). From germline, CDR1 is LNHDA and CDR2 SQIVND (reference sequence). The CDR3 consists of 17 residues. V was cut by 1 base and J by 2 bases, with 15 bases left in between. CDR3 nucleotides: TGTGCCAGTAGTATAGGGGCTAGCACTGTACCCTACAATGAGCAGTTCTTC. It encodes CASSIGASTVPYNEQFF.

This clonotype was seen a few times. V is TRBV12-3 or TRBV12-4 and J is TRBJ2-3; no clear D gene. This CDR3 is built from 13 residues. Trimming shortened V by 3 bases and J by 1 base, and 5 bases separated the two germline ends. DNA for the CDR3: TGTGCCAGCAGTTTGGTGGGCACAGATACGCAGTATTTT. Translated: CASSLVGTDTQYF.

The CDR3 DNA is TGTGCCAGCAGCCTCACAGGGGGAGGAGGCTACACCTTC. As protein: CASSLTGGGGYTF. The rearrangement uses TRBV3-1 and TRBJ1-2, with 8 bases that match TRBD1. In germline, CDR1 is LGHDT, CDR2 YNNKEL (reference sequence). CDR3 length: 13 amino acids. J gave up 8 bases and V 4 bases, and 6 bases lay outside the gene matches.

The chain carries TRBV13 and TRBJ2-7; possibly TRBD1 or TRBD2 for D (5 bases each). V lost 5 bases and J 0 bases, leaving 11 bases between the germline ends. The CDR3 loop spans 14 amino acids. The germline V gene encodes CDR1 PRHDT and CDR2 FYEKMQ (reference sequence). The CDR3 DNA reads as TGTGCCAGCAGCCCCGAGGGGCTCTCCTACGAGCAGTACTTC. Translating gives CASSPEGLSYEQYF.

This clonotype was seen once. The V call is TRBV4-2, the J call TRBJ2-5; D is possibly TRBD1 (6 bases). Trimming shortened V by 1 base and J by 2 bases, and 17 bases separated the two germline ends. Germline values: CDR1 LGHNA, CDR2 YNFKEQ. CDR3 length: 17 amino acids. The CDR3 region has the DNA TGTGCCAGCAGCCAAGGGGGGCCTGGGGGCTATCAAGAGACCCAGTACTTC. It yields the protein CASSQGGPGGYQETQYF.